The 10 T cell receptor beta chains listed next were all sequenced from one sample in a study of regulatory and conventional T cells in RAG deficiency. Genomic DNA came from blood conventional CD4+ T cells gated CD25-low CD127-high. Data came from immunoSEQ multiplex PCR; TCRdb stores just in-frame clones and leaves some out. The sample shows approximately 12,000 clones, 85% to 95% of them seen only once. The sample was also linked to a second study, of regulatory T cells. From that study: The PCR used 52 TRBV and 13 TRBJ primers.

Sequencing was carried out using CD4+ effector T cells sorted from blood. These receptors came from a human donor in good health.

The rearrangement uses TRBV28 and TRBJ1-1, with D perhaps matching TRBD1 (5 bases). This CDR3 is built from 16 residues. V gave up 6 bases and J gave up 0 bases, with 17 bases separating them. Per the germline V gene, CDR1 is MDHEN and CDR2 is SYDVKM. The CDR3 region has the DNA TGTGCCAGCAGCCTAACGGACAACCTTATGAACACTGAAGCTTTCTTT. Its protein is CASSLTDNLMNTEAFF.

The count of this clone is one. The J gene is TRBJ1-2, the V gene TRBV5-6, with TRBD1 matching over 9 bases. Per the germline V gene, CDR1 is SGHDT and CDR2 is YYEEEE. V was pared by 4 bases and J by 3 bases, with 13 bases of the junction left unmatched. The CDR3 is 17 amino acids. DNA for the CDR3: TGTGCCAGCAGCCATAAGCCGGGACAGGGTGGCGACTATGGCTACACCTTC. It codes for CASSHKPGQGGDYGYTF.

This chain joins TRBV30 and TRBJ2-1; 7 bases match TRBD2. In germline, CDR1 is GTSNPN, CDR2 SVGIG (reference sequence). J was trimmed by 15 bases and V by 8 bases; bases with no gene match: 13. There are 11 residues in the CDR3. The DNA for the CDR3 is TGTGCCGACCGGAGCGGGATCGGTCTGTTCTTC. Amino acids: CADRSGIGLFF.

The chain employs TRBV11-2 and TRBJ1-2; D is undetermined. Germline values: CDR1 SGHAT, CDR2 FQNNGV. This CDR3 comprises 14 residues. V lost 1 base, J lost 0 bases, and 6 bases lay in between. The chain's CDR3 is CASSLVQTNYGYTF. Here the CDR3 DNA reads TGTGCCAGCAGCTTAGTCCAGACTAACTATGGCTACACCTTC.

This sequence joins TRBV5-1 and TRBJ2-7, with D possibly being TRBD2 (6 bases). The V end was cut by 0 bases, the J end by 3 bases, with 7 bases between. CDR3 length: 13 amino acids. Germline CDR1 is SGHRS and CDR2 is YFSETQ. This CDR3 reads CASSLAGSYEQYF. CDR3 bases: TGCGCCAGCAGCTTGGCCGGGAGCTACGAGCAGTACTTC. The full variable domain, in which reference TRBV5-1 and TRBJ2-7 provide the parts outside the CDR3, is KAGVTQTPRYLIKTRGQQVTLSCSPISGHRSVSWYQQTPGQGLQFLFEYFSETQRNKGNFPGRFSGRQFSNSRSEMNVSTLELGDSALYLCASSLAGSYEQYFGPGTRLTVT.

The V gene is TRBV29-1, the J gene TRBJ2-2, with 7 bases identical to TRBD1. The germline CDR1 and CDR2 sequences are SQVTM and ANQGSEA. After removal of 5 bases from V and 6 bases from J, the junction contained 9 bases not matched to a gene. The CDR3 spans 14 residues. The CDR3 sequence is CSVTGVRVSGELFF. The CDR3 DNA follows: TGCAGCGTTACAGGGGTCCGGGTGTCCGGGGAGCTGTTTTTT.

V usage is TRBV28 and J usage is TRBJ1-2, with 10 bases that match TRBD1. Germline-derived CDR1 and CDR2 are MDHEN and SYDVKM. V lost 6 bases, J lost 3 bases, and 10 bases stayed unmatched. The CDR3 covers 16 residues. The CDR3: CASSRDRGGLYYGYTF. CDR3 sequence (DNA): TGTGCCAGCAGCCGGGACAGGGGAGGCCTTTACTATGGCTACACCTTC.

V and J are TRBV4-2 and TRBJ2-3; 8 positions match TRBD2. CDR1 LGHNA and CDR2 YNFKEQ come from the germline V gene. This CDR3 has 15 residues. After removal of 0 bases from V and 1 base from J, the junction contained 0 bases not matched to a gene. The CDR3 protein is CASSQDSGGTDTQYF. The CDR3 DNA sequence: TGTGCCAGCAGCCAAGATAGCGGGGGCACAGATACGCAGTATTTT.

The chain joins TRBV6-1 to TRBJ2-5, with 8 bases matching TRBD2. Germline CDR1 MNHNS, CDR2 SASEGT. The ends lost 5 bases at V and 1 base at J; junction bases unmatched: 3. This CDR3 comprises 14 residues. CDR3 sequence reads: CASSMGLVQETQYF. CDR3 coding DNA: TGTGCCAGCAGTATGGGACTAGTCCAAGAGACCCAGTACTTC.

This clone came up once. This sequence joins TRBV13 and TRBJ2-1, with D possibly being TRBD2 (5 bases). This CDR3 comprises 14 residues. V was shortened by 8 bases and J by 1 base, with 12 bases between the two germline ends. CDR1 PRHDT and CDR2 FYEKMQ come from the germline V gene (reference sequence). This CDR3 is CASGGSGSYNEQFF. The DNA for the CDR3 is TGTGCCAGCGGTGGGTCGGGGTCCTACAATGAGCAGTTCTTC.